The 6 T cell receptor beta chains below all came from one sample that was sequenced in a study of CD8+ T cells in alopecia areata. Once RNA had been extracted, it was reverse transcribed into cDNA to act as the sequencing template. Assay used: immunoSEQ multiplex PCR; TCRdb lists only in-frame clones, some missing. The sample yields 180,000 or so clones, about 54% seen once. Specified treatment: oral pan-JAK inhibitor, 5-10 mg twice daily. Sequenced here: CD4+ T cells sorted from blood, sampled around week 55, from a patient treated with tofacitinib. All receptors derive from a human donor with alopecia areata.

This chain joins TRBV7-2 and TRBJ2-7; the D gene is possibly TRBD1 (6 bases). The CDR3 has 16 residues. The germline V gene has CDR1 SGHTA and CDR2 FQGNSA. The ends were cut back, 1 base at V and 6 bases at J, with 19 bases in the middle. Written as DNA, the CDR3 is TGTGCCAGCAGCTTAGTGAGGGCAGGGGACCTCTCCGAGCAGTACTTC. Protein: CASSLVRAGDLSEQYF.

V usage is TRBV29-1 and J usage is TRBJ1-2; the D gene is possibly TRBD1 (6 bases). Per germline, CDR1 SQVTM and CDR2 ANQGSEA. The CDR3 consists of 13 residues. Trimming removed 6 bases at V and 3 bases at J, with 14 bases between. In DNA form, the CDR3 reads TGCAGCGTAAGACAGGAGGAGGACTATGGCTACACCTTC. This codes for CSVRQEEDYGYTF.

The J gene is TRBJ1-4, the V gene TRBV30, with D uncertain. With 6 bases removed from V and 4 bases from J, the gap between germline ends came to 12 bases. The CDR3 contains 13 residues. In germline, CDR1 is GTSNPN, CDR2 SVGIG (reference sequence). As DNA, the CDR3 is TGTGCCTGTGGGATGAAGCTTAATGAAAAACTGTTTTTT. This codes for CACGMKLNEKLFF.

The table lists this clone with a few counts. J is TRBJ1-1 and V is TRBV19; D not resolved. The germline CDR1 and CDR2 sequences are LNHDA and SQIVND (reference sequence). This CDR3 has 13 residues. With 2 bases removed from V and 6 bases from J, the gap between germline ends came to 10 bases. The CDR3 DNA follows: TGTGCCAGTAGTATAAGTAGGGTCGCTGAAGCTTTCTTT. Its translation: CASSISRVAEAFF.

V gene TRBV2 combines with J gene TRBJ2-5, with 10 bases fitting TRBD1. CDR1 is SNHLY, CDR2 FYNNEI, per germline. V lost 5 bases, J lost 5 bases, and 5 bases stayed unmatched. The CDR3 covers 14 residues. CDR3 loop: CASSRDRGSETQYF. For the CDR3, the DNA is TGTGCCAGCAGTCGGGACAGGGGATCGGAGACCCAGTACTTC.

This clone was picked up a small number of times. This chain connects TRBV7-2 to TRBJ2-5; 8 bases agree with TRBD1. The germline V gene has CDR1 SGHTA and CDR2 FQGNSA. V gave up 5 bases and J gave up 7 bases; unmatched junction bases: 12. This CDR3 contains 15 residues. The CDR3 loop is CASSPDRARGVTQYF. The CDR3 DNA reads as TGTGCCAGCAGCCCGGACAGGGCGAGGGGTGTGACCCAGTACTTC.